This T cell receptor beta chain was sequenced during a study of CXCR3-negative and CXCR3-positive naive CD8 T cells. Study results and caveats: Researchers report that CXCR3-positive naive cells carry more hydrophobic TRB CDR3s than CXCR3-negative naive cells.

Each TRB cDNA library was prepared by 5' RACE (with UMI labels). No DNA is given; TCRdb re-called the 5' RACE reads and lists each CDR3 protein once. The specimen's table records around 160,000 distinct CDR3 sequences. With respect to this clonotype: Its antigen is as yet unknown.

This CDR3 is built from 16 residues. Germline CDR1 reads SQVTM; CDR2 reads ANQGSEA. Specimen: naive CXCR3+ CD8+ T cells from blood. Subset described: CD45RO-CCR7+CD27+CD95- naive CD8+ T cells expressing CXCR3 (TNR3+). This chain connects TRBV29-1 to TRBJ1-2. This clonotype was sampled from a human donor in good health. Some clones in this sample may be carry-over from other donors' samples. CDR3: CSVEDRGGDYNYGYTF.